This T cell receptor (beta chain) was sequenced during a study of blood T cell repertoires in COVID-19. Study-wide context: Collection of acute and convalescent COVID-19 samples took place in the United States, Italy and Spain.

Original processing notes: Quantification of nucleated cells was approximated via reference gene primer amplification. Here immunoSEQ multiplex PCR was the method, and the copy in TCRdb shows in-frame clones only, minus some. V and J calls plus clone size are reproduced from that table; the DNA served to infer D and trimming. Here the sample spans fewer than 20,000 clones, around nine tenths being singletons. CDR1 and CDR2 from the germline V gene are LGHNA and YNFKEQ. CDR3 length equals 16 residues. V lost 4 bases to trimming and J lost 1 base; unmatched junction nucleotides: 7. Material for sequencing was peripheral blood. The chain has TRBV4-2 and TRBJ2-1; TRBD2 agrees at 7 bases. The TCR comes from a man aged 40-55 years with active COVID-19. The CDR3 protein is CASSPIASGSYNEQFF. CDR3 nucleotides: TGTGCCAGCAGCCCAATAGCTAGCGGTTCCTACAATGAGCAGTTCTTC.